These T cell receptor beta chains were read from a single sample in a study of T-cell memory formation after mild COVID-19. TCRdb reanalysed the 5' RACE reads using MiXCR and keeps one entry per CDR3 protein. This table has about 140,000 distinct CDR3 sequences, roughly 6.2% appearing once. The sample was PBMCs or a T cell subset sorted from them (not recorded which). The receptors were gathered from an adult woman who had mild COVID-19 (a few samples of this study predate the infection). Cell type and time point are not known. The CDR3 runs from the conserved cysteine through the conserved F or W. The D gene is left open where the match is weak. Size is stated for part of the rows, as once, few or many counts, or as a class when the clone is expanded.

D gene | J gene | V gene | clone size | CDR3 DNA | CDR3 protein
NA | TRBJ1-3 | TRBV30 | NA | TGTGCCTGGAGTGTAAATACGGGAGGAGACACCATATATTTT | CAWSVNTGGDTIYF
NA | TRBJ2-1 | TRBV12-3/TRBV12-4 | NA | TGTGCCAGCAGTAGAGATACCAGGCTAGCTGTTGATGAGCAGTTCTTC | CASSRDTRLAVDEQFF
NA | TRBJ2-2 | TRBV7-3 | many | TGTGCCAGCAGCGCCAATCGAGAAACCGGGGAGCTGTTTTTT | CASSANRETGELFF
NA | TRBJ2-7 | TRBV6-2/TRBV6-3 | few | TGTGCCAGCAGTTACTCGGCAGGTTCCTACGAGCAGTACTTC | CASSYSAGSYEQYF
TRBD1 | TRBJ1-2 | TRBV7-3 | NA | TGTGCCAGCAGCTTAAAGGCGGGACAGAATGGCTACACCTTC | CASSLKAGQNGYTF
NA | TRBJ1-1 | TRBV6-6 | many | TGTGCCAGCAAGGAGTTTTCGAACACTGAAGCTTTCTTT | CASKEFSNTEAFF
TRBD1 | TRBJ1-5 | TRBV20-1 | many | TGCAGTGCTCCGTCCGGGACAGATCATCAGCCCCAGCATTTT | CSAPSGTDHQPQHF
TRBD1 | TRBJ2-1 | TRBV29-1 | NA | TGCAGCGTTATCCCGGGACAGTCCCAGAATGAGCAGTTCTTC | CSVIPGQSQNEQFF
NA | TRBJ2-4 | TRBV7-3 | many | TGTGCCAGCAGTCAGGCCGGGTCAAGGGACATTCAGTACTTC | CASSQAGSRDIQYF
TRBD1 | TRBJ2-3 | TRBV2 | few | TGTGCCAGCAGTGGATTGACAGGGATCACAGATACGCAGTATTTT | CASSGLTGITDTQYF
TRBD1 | TRBJ1-1 | TRBV15 | many | TGTGCCACCAGCAGAGAGGACAGGGCCGAAGCTTTCTTT | CATSREDRAEAFF
TRBD1 | TRBJ2-7 | TRBV6-6 | many | TGTGCCAGCATACAGGGGTCCAACTCCTACGAGCAGTACTTC | CASIQGSNSYEQYF
TRBD1 | TRBJ2-1 | TRBV11-3 | few | TGTGCCAGCAGCTCAGGACAGGGGACCTATACCTACAATGAGCAGTTCTTC | CASSSGQGTYTYNEQFF
TRBD1 | TRBJ2-1 | TRBV5-1 | many | TGCGCCAGCAGCTCACGGGGACAGACCTACAATGAGCAGTTCTTC | CASSSRGQTYNEQFF
TRBD2 | TRBJ2-2 | TRBV5-1 | many | TGCGCCAGCCGTCCGGGACTAGGAAACACCGGGGAGCTGTTTTTT | CASRPGLGNTGELFF
NA | TRBJ2-1 | TRBV10-3 | few | TGTGCCATCAGTAGGAACTTTTCCAATGAGCAGTTCTTC | CAISRNFSNEQFF
NA | TRBJ1-2 | TRBV20-1 | few | TGCAGTGCTAATTTACGGGGCACCTATGGCTACACCTTC | CSANLRGTYGYTF
NA | TRBJ2-3 | TRBV3-1 | many | TGTGCCAGCAGCCAAGGACAGGTGGGAGTAGATACGCAGTATTTT | CASSQGQVGVDTQYF